Shown below are 9 T cell receptor beta chains from a single sample sequenced in a study of T cell responses to AZD1222 COVID-19 vaccine. The method was immunoSEQ multiplex PCR; TCRdb's version includes in-frame clones alone and lacks a portion of them. The table has around 84,000 clones, approximately 90% seen once. The material was peripheral blood, obtained on day 0 of AZD1222 vaccination. The receptors shown here come from an adult in good health.

J is TRBJ2-3 and V is TRBV14; D is undetermined. Germline CDR1 is SGHDN and CDR2 is FVKESK. The CDR3 has 15 residues. The ends were cut back, 1 base at V and 2 bases at J, with 10 bases in the middle. The CDR3 spells CASSQVGLSTDTQYF. The DNA of the CDR3 is TGTGCCAGCAGCCAAGTAGGTCTATCCACAGATACGCAGTATTTT.

This sequence joins TRBV24-1 and TRBJ2-3; D not resolved. Germline V gene data show CDR1 as KGHDR and CDR2 as SFDVKD. The V and J ends lost 2 bases and 4 bases respectively, with 9 bases between them. The CDR3 length is 14 residues. This CDR3 is CATSDSDVADTQYF. CDR3 nucleotide sequence: TGTGCCACCAGTGATTCGGATGTGGCAGATACGCAGTATTTT.

The V and J genes are TRBV18 and TRBJ1-1, with D hard to call. CDR3 length: 12 amino acids. Germline loops: CDR1 KGHSH, CDR2 LQKENI. The germline V and J ends were trimmed by 2 bases and 6 bases, with 7 bases remaining between them. DNA for the CDR3: TGTGCCAGCTCACCAACGAATCCTGAAGCTTTCTTT. The encoded protein is CASSPTNPEAFF.

Here the CDR3 DNA reads TGTGCCATTGCGGACCGAGATAATTCACCCCTCCACTTT. As protein: CAIADRDNSPLHF. This chain uses TRBV6-5 with TRBJ1-6; D is ambiguous. The CDR3 has 13 amino acids. The germline CDR1 and CDR2 sequences are MNHEY and SVGAGI. V lost 10 bases, J lost 5 bases, and 12 bases lay in between.

The rearrangement uses TRBV7-9 and TRBJ1-5; D is unresolved. Trimming shortened V by 3 bases and J by 5 bases, and 14 bases separated the two germline ends. CDR3 length: 15 residues. Germline V CDR1 and CDR2: SEHNR, FQNEAQ (reference sequence). The DNA of the CDR3 is TGTGCCAGCAGCTTTGGCAGTAATAGGGATCAGCCCCAGCATTTT. Protein product: CASSFGSNRDQPQHF.

This chain links TRBV2 with TRBJ1-5; 8 bases agree with TRBD1. There are 15 residues in the CDR3. The germline V gene has CDR1 SNHLY and CDR2 FYNNEI. The V and J ends lost 8 bases and 8 bases, in that order; junction bases with no gene match: 14. CDR3 residues: CASRTGTLTGEPQHF. The CDR3 nucleotides read TGTGCCAGCCGGACAGGGACACTAACAGGGGAGCCCCAGCATTTT.

The count of this clone is one. The V and J genes are TRBV19 and TRBJ1-2; TRBD1 aligns across 9 bases. Germline V gene data show CDR1 as LNHDA and CDR2 as SQIVND (reference sequence). V shed 6 bases, J shed 6 bases, and the junction held 5 bases outside the gene matches. The CDR3 consists of 13 residues. The CDR3 region has the DNA TGTGCCAGTAGATACGGGACAGGGAATGGCTACACCTTC. Amino acids: CASRYGTGNGYTF.

The gene calls are TRBV3-1 (or the pseudogene TRBV3-2) and TRBJ2-7; the D gene is possibly TRBD2 (6 bases). Germline CDR1 LGHDT, CDR2 YNNKEL (reference sequence). V was clipped by 1 base and J by 4 bases, with 17 bases between them. The CDR3 sequence is 16 residues long. CDR3 sequence reads: CASSQVGASERYEQYF. The CDR3 DNA sequence: TGTGCCAGCAGCCAAGTAGGGGCTAGCGAAAGATACGAGCAGTACTTC.

This sequence joins TRBV2 and TRBJ2-5; weak D call: TRBD1 (6 bases). This CDR3 has 17 amino acids. Germline loops: CDR1 SNHLY, CDR2 FYNNEI. Trimming stripped 2 bases from V and 5 bases from J, with 21 bases between. CDR3 protein: CASSESQGPVIGETQYF. CDR3 DNA sequence: TGTGCCAGCAGTGAATCTCAGGGGCCGGTAATAGGGGAGACCCAGTACTTC. The complete variable domain, with remaining parts taken from reference TRBV2 and TRBJ2-5, reads EPEVTQTPSHQVTQMGQEVILRCVPISNHLYFYWYRQILGQKVEFLVSFYNNEISEKSEIFDDQFSVERPDGSNFTLKIRSTKLEDSAMYFCASSESQGPVIGETQYFGPGTRLLVL.